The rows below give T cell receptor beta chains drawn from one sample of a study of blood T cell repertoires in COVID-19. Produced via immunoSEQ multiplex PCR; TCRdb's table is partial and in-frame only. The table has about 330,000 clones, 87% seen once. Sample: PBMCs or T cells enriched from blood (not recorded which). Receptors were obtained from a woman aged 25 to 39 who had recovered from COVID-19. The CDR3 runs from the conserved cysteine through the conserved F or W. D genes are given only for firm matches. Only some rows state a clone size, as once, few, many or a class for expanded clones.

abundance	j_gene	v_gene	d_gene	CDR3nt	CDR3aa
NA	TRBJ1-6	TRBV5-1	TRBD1	TGCGCCAGCAGCTTGACGGACAGGGGCAGGGGGTCCTATAATTCACCCCTCCACTTT	CASSLTDRGRGSYNSPLHF
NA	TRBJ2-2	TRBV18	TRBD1	TGTGCCAGCTCAGCGGACAGGGAGGCCGGGGAGCTGTTTTTT	CASSADREAGELFF
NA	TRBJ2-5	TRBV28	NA	TGTGCCACATCACAGGTGGCCGAACAAGAGACCCAGTACTTC	CATSQVAEQETQYF
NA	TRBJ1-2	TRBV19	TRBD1	TGTGCCAGTAGTGCACCTGACAGGGGTAACTATGGCTACACCTTC	CASSAPDRGNYGYTF
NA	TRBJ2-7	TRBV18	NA	TGTGCCAGCTCACTCTCCCAAGAGTACGAGCAGTACTTC	CASSLSQEYEQYF
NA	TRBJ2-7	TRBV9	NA	TGTGCCAGCAGCCATTCGACTGCCAGCTACGAGCAGTACTTC	CASSHSTASYEQYF
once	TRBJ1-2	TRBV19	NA	TGTGCCAGTAGTATAGATAGAGGGCGCTATGGCTACACCTTC	CASSIDRGRYGYTF
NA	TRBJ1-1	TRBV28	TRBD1	TGTGCCAGCAGTCAACCCCGGGACAGGGACACTGAAGCTTTCTTT	CASSQPRDRDTEAFF
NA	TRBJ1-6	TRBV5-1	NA	TGCGCCAGCAGCTTGGGGCCCGGCGGGGACGGTTCACCCCTCCACTTT	CASSLGPGGDGSPLHF
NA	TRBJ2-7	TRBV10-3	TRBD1	TGTGCCATCAGTTACCGGGACAGTTCCTACGAGCAGTACTTC	CAISYRDSSYEQYF
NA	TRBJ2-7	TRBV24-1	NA	TGTGCCACCAGTGCCTCCTCGGCTAGACCCTACGAGCAGTACTTC	CATSASSARPYEQYF
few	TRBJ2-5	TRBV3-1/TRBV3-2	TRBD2	TGTGCCAGCAGCCTAGGGACTAGCGGGCCTTTCCGGGAGACCCAGTACTTC	CASSLGTSGPFRETQYF
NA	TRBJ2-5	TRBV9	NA	TGTGCCAGCAGCGCAGGAAGGTACCAAGAGACCCAGTACTTC	CASSAGRYQETQYF
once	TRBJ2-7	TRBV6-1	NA	TGTGCCAGCAGTGAAGTCCGGACAGCTAAATCCTACGAGCAGTACTTC	CASSEVRTAKSYEQYF
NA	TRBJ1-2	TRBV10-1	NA	TGCGCCAGCAGTTCAAACAGGGACTATGGCTACACCTTC	CASSSNRDYGYTF
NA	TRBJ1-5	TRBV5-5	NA	TGTGCCAGCAGCCTGGATGGGGAGCGGCCCCAGCATTTT	CASSLDGERPQHF
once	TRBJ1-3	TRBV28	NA	TGTGCCAGCAAGATAGGACAGACATCGAACTCTGGAAACACCATATATTTT	CASKIGQTSNSGNTIYF
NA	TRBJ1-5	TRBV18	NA	TGTGCCAGCTCATTGAACAGGGCAAGCAATCAGCCCCAGCATTTT	CASSLNRASNQPQHF
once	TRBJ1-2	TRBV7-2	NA	TGTGCCAGCAGTGTGGACACGATGCTAAGAGGCTACACCTTC	CASSVDTMLRGYTF
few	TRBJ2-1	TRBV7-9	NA	TGTGCCAGCAGCCGTGGGGGGTTCTCCTACAATGAGCAGTTCTTC	CASSRGGFSYNEQFF